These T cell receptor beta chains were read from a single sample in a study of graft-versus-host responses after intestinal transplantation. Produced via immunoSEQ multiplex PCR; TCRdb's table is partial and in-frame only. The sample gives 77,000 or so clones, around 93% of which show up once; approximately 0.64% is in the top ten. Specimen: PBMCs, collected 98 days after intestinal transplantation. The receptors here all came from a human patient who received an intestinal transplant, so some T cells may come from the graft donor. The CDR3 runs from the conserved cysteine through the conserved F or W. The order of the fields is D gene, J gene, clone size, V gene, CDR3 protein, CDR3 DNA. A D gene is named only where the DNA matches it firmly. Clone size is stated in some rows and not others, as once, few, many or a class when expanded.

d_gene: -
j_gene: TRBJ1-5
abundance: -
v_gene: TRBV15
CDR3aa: CATSRERTANQPQHF
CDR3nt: TGTGCCACCAGCAGAGAAAGGACAGCTAATCAGCCCCAGCATTTT

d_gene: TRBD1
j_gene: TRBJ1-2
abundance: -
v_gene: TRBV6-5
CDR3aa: CASSEETGAYGYTF
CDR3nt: TGTGCCAGCAGTGAAGAGACAGGGGCGTATGGCTACACCTTC

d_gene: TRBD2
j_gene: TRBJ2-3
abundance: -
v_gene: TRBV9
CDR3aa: CASSVGAGGQDTQYF
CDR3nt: TGTGCCAGCAGCGTAGGGGCGGGAGGGCAAGATACGCAGTATTTT

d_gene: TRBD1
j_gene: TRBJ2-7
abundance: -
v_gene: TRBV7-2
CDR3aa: CASSVQGANEQYF
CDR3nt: TGTGCCAGCAGTGTACAGGGGGCGAACGAGCAGTACTTC

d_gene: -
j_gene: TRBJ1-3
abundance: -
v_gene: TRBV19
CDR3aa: CASSISDQSGNTIYF
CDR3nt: TGTGCCAGTAGTATATCGGACCAGTCTGGAAACACCATATATTTT

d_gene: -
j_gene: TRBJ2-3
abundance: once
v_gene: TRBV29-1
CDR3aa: CSVVTGPDTQYF
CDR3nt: TGCAGCGTTGTCACAGGGCCAGATACGCAGTATTTT

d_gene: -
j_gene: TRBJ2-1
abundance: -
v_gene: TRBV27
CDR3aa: CASTLLGSNEQFF
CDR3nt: TGTGCCAGCACCCTACTAGGTTCCAATGAGCAGTTCTTC

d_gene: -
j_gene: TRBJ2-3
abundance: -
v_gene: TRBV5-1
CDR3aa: CASSLATRTDTQYF
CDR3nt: TGCGCCAGCAGCTTGGCCACCCGGACAGATACGCAGTATTTT

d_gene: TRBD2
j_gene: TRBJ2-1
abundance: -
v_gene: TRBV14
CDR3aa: CAGSQNRGTSGRGDQFF
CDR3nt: TGTGCCGGCAGCCAAAACAGAGGGACTAGCGGGAGAGGGGATCAGTTCTTC

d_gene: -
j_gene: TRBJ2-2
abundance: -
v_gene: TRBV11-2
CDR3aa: CASSFKLAGATGELFF
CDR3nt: TGTGCCAGCAGCTTCAAATTGGCGGGGGCTACCGGGGAGCTGTTTTTT

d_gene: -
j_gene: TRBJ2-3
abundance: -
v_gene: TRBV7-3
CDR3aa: CASSLWGGTDTQYF
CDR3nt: TGTGCCAGCAGCTTATGGGGGGGCACAGATACGCAGTATTTT

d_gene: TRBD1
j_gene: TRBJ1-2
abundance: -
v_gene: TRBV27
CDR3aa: CASSYAGQLYGYTF
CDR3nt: TGTGCCAGCAGTTACGCGGGACAGCTTTATGGCTACACCTTC

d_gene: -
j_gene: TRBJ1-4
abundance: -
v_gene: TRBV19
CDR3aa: CASSWWGAPNEKLFF
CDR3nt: TGTGCCAGTAGTTGGTGGGGGGCGCCCAATGAAAAACTGTTTTTT

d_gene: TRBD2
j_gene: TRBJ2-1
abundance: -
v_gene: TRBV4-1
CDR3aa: CASSPPTQRGRNEQFF
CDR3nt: TGCGCCAGCAGCCCTCCGACCCAGCGGGGGAGGAATGAGCAGTTCTTC

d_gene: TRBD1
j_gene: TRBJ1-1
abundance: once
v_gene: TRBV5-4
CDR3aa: CASSIQGDTEAFF
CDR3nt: TGTGCCAGCAGTATTCAGGGGGACACTGAAGCTTTCTTT

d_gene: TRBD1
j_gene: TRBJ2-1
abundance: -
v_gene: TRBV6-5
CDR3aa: CASTSPGTGGLEQFF
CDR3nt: TGTGCCAGCACCTCCCCCGGGACAGGGGGCCTTGAGCAGTTCTTC

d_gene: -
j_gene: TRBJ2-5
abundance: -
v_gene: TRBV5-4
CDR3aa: CASSLAPIETQYF
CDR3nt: TGTGCCAGCAGCTTGGCCCCCATAGAGACCCAGTACTTC

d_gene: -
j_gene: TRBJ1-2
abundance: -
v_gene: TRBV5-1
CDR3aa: CASSVGEPFTNYGYTF
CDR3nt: TGCGCCAGCAGCGTAGGAGAGCCCTTCACTAACTATGGCTACACCTTC

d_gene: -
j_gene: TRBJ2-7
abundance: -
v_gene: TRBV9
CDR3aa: CASSVEGGSYEQYF
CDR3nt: TGTGCCAGCAGCGTAGAAGGGGGCTCCTACGAGCAGTACTTC

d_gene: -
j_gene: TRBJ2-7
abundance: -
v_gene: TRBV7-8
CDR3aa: CASSHTRFSSYEQYF
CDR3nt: TGTGCCAGCAGCCACACCCGCTTTAGCTCCTACGAGCAGTACTTC

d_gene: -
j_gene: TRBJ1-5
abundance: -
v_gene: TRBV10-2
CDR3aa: CASSEAGGGQPQHF
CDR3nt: TGCGCCAGCAGTGAGGCCGGGGGGGGTCAGCCCCAGCATTTT

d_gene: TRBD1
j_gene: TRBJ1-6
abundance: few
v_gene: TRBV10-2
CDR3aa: CASSGRRQGDSPLHF
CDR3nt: TGCGCCAGCAGTGGGCGTAGACAGGGGGATTCACCCCTCCACTTT

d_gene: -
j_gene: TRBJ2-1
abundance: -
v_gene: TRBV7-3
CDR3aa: CASSSGRFPNEQFF
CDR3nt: TGTGCCAGCAGCTCGGGACGGTTCCCCAATGAGCAGTTCTTC

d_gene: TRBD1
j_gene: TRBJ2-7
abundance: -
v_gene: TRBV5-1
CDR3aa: CASSYGTDYEQYF
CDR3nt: TGCGCCAGCAGCTATGGGACAGACTACGAGCAGTACTTC